The clone carrying this T cell receptor (beta chain) was seen only a few times. This sample is part of a study of T cells of healthy individuals. A single record per CDR3 protein comes from TCRdb applying MiXCR to the 5' RACE reads. Altogether 50,000 to 55,000 distinct CDR3 sequences are present, roughly 15% being singletons, with the ten largest covering roughly 16%. This sequence originates from a human donor in good health.

CDR3 residues: CASSQDASGRVGETQYF. The DNA for the CDR3 is TGCGCCAGCAGCCAAGACGCTAGCGGGAGGGTTGGGGAGACCCAGTACTTC. V gene TRBV4-3 combines with J gene TRBJ2-5; 12 bases line up with TRBD2. Trimming removed 0 bases from V and 5 bases from J; junction bases left unmatched: 7. Germline CDR1 is LGHNA and CDR2 is YSLEER. This CDR3 has 17 residues.